These T cell receptor beta chains were read from a single sample in a study of T cells after yellow fever vaccination. TCRdb called the 5' RACE reads again in MiXCR, with one record for every CDR3 protein. The sample includes about 630,000 distinct CDR3 sequences, about 12% of them seen just once. The material was PBMCs, obtained on the day of the yellow fever booster vaccination. The receptors were sampled from a man between 25 and 39 years old who received the YFV17D yellow fever vaccine. CDR3s leave out the opening cysteine and the closing phenylalanine or tryptophan. The order of the fields is V gene, clone size, J gene, CDR3 protein. Clone sizes are given selectively: once, few, many, or a class where the clone is expanded.

TRBV28	.	TRBJ2-3	ASSPPGLYTDTQY
TRBV4-3	many	TRBJ2-3	ASSQQLSFGTDTQY
TRBV5-6	.	TRBJ1-1	ASSSYDRANTEAF
TRBV6-5	.	TRBJ1-3	ASSYFQTGGSGNTIY
TRBV10-3	.	TRBJ1-4	AISESQGSEKLF
TRBV5-1	.	TRBJ2-5	ASSSAGVPQETQY
TRBV9	few	TRBJ1-3	ASSVGGDRGNTIY
TRBV7-2	few	TRBJ2-3	ASTPQSHGANTQY
TRBV6-1	few	TRBJ2-2	ASSRRGGTGELF
TRBV5-6	few	TRBJ2-7	ASSYTHGTGSYEQY
TRBV18	few	TRBJ2-3	ASSPLTGTGYTDTQY
TRBV7-2	.	TRBJ2-1	ASSSLAGTYADEQF
TRBV23-1	few	TRBJ2-1	ASSQQTGLGHNEQF
TRBV30	few	TRBJ2-7	AWGYEQY
TRBV12-3/TRBV12-4	many	TRBJ1-2	ASSFGDRGAQDLT
TRBV6-5	.	TRBJ1-1	ASSYWGPDPGTGGTEAF
TRBV20-1	few	TRBJ1-4	SARLQGVEKLF
TRBV6-2/TRBV6-3	few	TRBJ2-1	ASSVSLAGWRNEQF
TRBV6-2/TRBV6-3	few	TRBJ1-1	ASSQFRNTEAF
TRBV7-6	many	TRBJ2-2	ASSLVAGGLRTGELF
TRBV3-1	.	TRBJ2-7	ASSLRHLSYEQY
TRBV7-2	many	TRBJ2-5	ASSPGLAGPEETQY
TRBV5-1	.	TRBJ2-7	ASSLEQGSSYEQY
TRBV2	.	TRBJ1-1	ASSGSRLYTEAF
TRBV24-1	.	TRBJ2-5	ATSDPGLAGAQETQY
TRBV27	.	TRBJ2-3	ASRSGGLALSSTDTQY
TRBV7-2	.	TRBJ2-3	ASSFSMGASTDTQY